This T cell receptor (beta chain) is drawn from a study of Ad26.COV2.S vaccination and SARS-CoV-2 variants. The CDR3 loop spans 12 amino acids. CDR1 is MNHNY and CDR2 is SVGAGI in the germline V gene (reference sequence). V shed 8 bases and J shed 2 bases, with 9 bases lying between them. Findings of the study overall: Recipients of vaccine and of placebo showed similar breadth of their non-spike TCR repertoires. Once vaccination had occurred, spike-specific CD8+ and CD4+ T cell responses reportedly showed substantial breadth.

On this clone itself: The antigen is unknown.

Generated by immunoSEQ multiplex PCR, the TCRdb table keeps only in-frame clones and is missing some. The sample records roughly 380,000 clones, roughly 84% being singletons. As for treatment: around 19 received Ad26.COV2.S at low or high dose, single or two shots; about 5 received placebo; per-sample allocation not given. It was on day 63 after the first vaccine or placebo injection that samples were taken. It was Wuhan-strain SARS-CoV-2 spike that the Ad26 vaccine vector expressed. The source was peripheral blood, collected in a trial of Ad26.COV2.S vaccine versus placebo. This TCR was sampled from a person aged 18-65 years who received the Ad26.COV2.S COVID-19 vaccine or a placebo. V usage is TRBV6-6 and J usage is TRBJ1-1, with D tentatively TRBD1 (6 bases). This chain's CDR3 is CASGGPNTEAFF. As DNA, the CDR3 is TGTGCCAGCGGGGGGCCCAACACTGAAGCTTTCTTT.